The source of this T cell receptor (beta chain) is a study of shared clonotypes between healthy human individuals. Study-level findings and limits: Few donors limited the genetic and exposure-history diversity represented.

Regarding this clone: Antigen: not known. This specimen includes other DNA sequences encoding the same CDR3.

Sequenced by immunoSEQ multiplex PCR; TCRdb stores in-frame clones only, minus some. The profile shows 2 million to 3 million clones, 90% to 95% of them singletons. CDR1 and CDR2 (germline): SGHDT, YYEEEE. The CDR3 has 13 amino acids. The V gene lost 4 bases and the J gene lost 0 bases, with 5 bases spanning the gap. Those who donated were healthy HIV-negative adults, with no recent acute infections or vaccinations reported. Sample: naive CD4+ T cells from PBMCs. Regarding subset: CD45RA+ positively selected. The source is a man aged 18 to 35 in good health. Some clones in this sample may be carry-over from other donors' samples. V gene TRBV5-6 combines with J gene TRBJ1-3; D is ambiguous. The CDR3 nucleotides read TGTGCCAGCAGCCTCTACTCTGGAAACACCATATATTTT. Translating it yields CASSLYSGNTIYF.